The T cell receptor (beta chain) described here comes from a study of cytomegalovirus exposure and HLA in healthy donors. Study-wide points: Sequencing depth across donors, presence/absence analyses assumed, was roughly uniform.

About this clone itself: Its target is not known.

A multiplex PCR was run with 60 Vbeta primers and 13 Jbeta primers. TCRdb's table, derived via immunoSEQ multiplex PCR, lists solely in-frame clones and lacks some. Of fewer than 130,000 clones listed, 70% are singletons. CDR1 SGHTA and CDR2 FQGNSA come from the germline V gene. The CDR3 is 15 residues long. V shed 5 bases, J shed 0 bases, and the junction held 4 bases outside the gene matches. V and J are TRBV7-2 and TRBJ2-3; the match to TRBD2 covers 8 bases. Sequenced material: PBMCs. This TCR was recovered from a man aged 35-49 years in good health and CMV-seropositive. DNA for the CDR3: TGTGCCAGCAGCGTTAGCGGGGCTAGCACAGATACGCAGTATTTT. Its protein is CASSVSGASTDTQYF.